This T cell receptor beta chain stems from a study of multiple sclerosis patients with progressive multifocal leukoencephalopathy. V was pared by 0 bases and J by 6 bases, with 25 bases between. CDR3 size: 19 residues. In germline, CDR1 is SGHTS, CDR2 YDEGEE. This sample's time point: before natalizumab initiation. TCRdb keeps only in-frame clones here, not all; method: immunoSEQ multiplex PCR. The table lists tens of thousands of clones, approximately 90% of them singletons. This clone was seen just once. The origin of this receptor is a human donor with multiple sclerosis. The sequenced material came from PBMCs. The chain links TRBV5-8 to TRBJ1-5, with unresolved D. The CDR3 nucleotides are TGTGCCAGCAGCTTGGAAGCAACCAGTGGAGGCCTCGCCTCTCAGCCCCAGCATTTT. It is translated as CASSLEATSGGLASQPQHF.